Sequencing of this T cell receptor (beta chain) was carried out in a study of beta chain features in type 1 diabetes. Points from the study as a whole: The study found moderately but significantly shorter TCRB CDR3s in all four CD4+ subsets of Type 1 diabetes patients. Across patients, naive, central memory and Treg TCRB repertoires exhibited apparently greater similarity than was observed across healthy donors.

About this clone: Its antigen remains unknown.

TCRB transcripts that were expressed got sequenced, as all of the isolated RNA had been reverse transcribed. It was found that naive, central memory and regulatory T cell samples averaged approximately 3.5 million reads. Method: immunoSEQ multiplex PCR; TCRdb's copy keeps in-frame clones and lacks some. Of 160,000 or so clones in the sample, about 8.1% were seen once. Germline assignment: CDR1 SGDLS and CDR2 YYNGEE. This CDR3 has 15 amino acids. V lost 4 bases, J lost 3 bases, and 4 bases stayed unmatched. Heparinised blood was drawn once per donor, averaging around 110 mL. Via CD45RO/CCR7/CD25/CD127/CD95/CD27, cells of the CD4+ naive, central memory, regulatory and stem cell-like memory subsets were sorted.

This chain joins TRBV9 and TRBJ2-1, with TRBD2 matching 10 bases. The sequence came from a woman aged 18-29 years with type 1 diabetes. Sequencing was carried out using central memory CD4+ T cells from blood. Here the CDR3 DNA reads TGTGCCAGCAGCCCCGCTAGCGGGGGCTACAATGAGCAGTTCTTC. It encodes CASSPASGGYNEQFF.